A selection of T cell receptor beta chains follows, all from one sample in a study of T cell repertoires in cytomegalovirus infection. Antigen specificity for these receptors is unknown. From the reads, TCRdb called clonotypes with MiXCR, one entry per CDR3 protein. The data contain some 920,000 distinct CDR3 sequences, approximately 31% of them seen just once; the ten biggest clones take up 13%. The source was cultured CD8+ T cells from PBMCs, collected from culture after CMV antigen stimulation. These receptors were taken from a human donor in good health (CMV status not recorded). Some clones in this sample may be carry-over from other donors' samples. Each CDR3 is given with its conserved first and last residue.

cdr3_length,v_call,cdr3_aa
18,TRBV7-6,CASSLGFFTGGAENEQFF
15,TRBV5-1,CASSFGEGHTDTQYF
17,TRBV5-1,CASSLGQSETSNSPLHF
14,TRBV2,CASSPAVPYNEQFF
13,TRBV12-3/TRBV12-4,CASDGSSTDTQYF
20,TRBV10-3,CAISESGGDTTFSYNSPLHF
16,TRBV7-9,CASSLTERVSYNEQFF
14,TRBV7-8,CASSQPQLNTEAFF
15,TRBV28,CASTMGRRADSPLHF
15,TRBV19,CASSIVAALNSEQFF
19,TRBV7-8,CASTRQAGVLSGAKNIQYF
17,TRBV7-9,CASSLGTGVIMNTEAFF
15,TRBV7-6,CASSPRGNPTDTQYF
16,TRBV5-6,CASSTNRGIGTDTQYF
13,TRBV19,CASSIGGASEAFF
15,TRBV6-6,CASSYQSGGLDGYTF
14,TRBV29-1,CSVEGPSLAYGYTF
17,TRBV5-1,CASSPPNDLAFRTEAFF
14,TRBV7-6,CASKQDPYQETQYF
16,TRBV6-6,CASTQGLSSGANVLTF
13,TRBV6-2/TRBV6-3,CASRVHQTGELFF
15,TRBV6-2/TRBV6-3,CASSRDMTSTDTQYF
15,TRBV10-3,CATLPDRGSNQPQHF
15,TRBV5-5,CASSLPGAHPGELFF
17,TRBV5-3,CASSSTGTPTPYNEQFF
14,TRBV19,CASSIDPVINEQFF
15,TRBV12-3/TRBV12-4,CASSLSEGVNYGYTF
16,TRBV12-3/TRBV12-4,CASSPRGGGVVDTQYF
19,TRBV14,CASSLNPLSRDGGIGTQYF
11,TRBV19,CATRGTDTQYF
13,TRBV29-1,CSATELNTGELFF
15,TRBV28,CASTPVVGGNTEAFF
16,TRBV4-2,CASSQVSTGPTYEQYF
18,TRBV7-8,CASSFQGHLDSGANVLTF
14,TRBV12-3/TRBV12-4,CASTLGLWGEKLFF
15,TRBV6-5,CASSLAGEGENIQYF
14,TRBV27,CASRDRRVNTEAFF
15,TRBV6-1,CASSPFRGSNQPQHF
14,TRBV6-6,CASSYSGATDTQYF
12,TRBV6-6,CATSLGEGLTFF
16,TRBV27,CASKLASGGVRDTQYF
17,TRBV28,CASSLLNRDTTYNEQFF